This T cell receptor (beta chain) was recovered during a study of T cell changes during pregnancy in multiple sclerosis. Assay used: immunoSEQ multiplex PCR; TCRdb lists only in-frame clones, some missing. The sample holds approximately 130,000 clones, approximately 93% seen once. After removal of 5 bases from V and 2 bases from J, the junction contained 10 bases not matched to a gene. CDR3 length equals 17 residues. Germline assignment: CDR1 MDHEN and CDR2 SYDVKM. This clone was recorded once. The chain has TRBV28 and TRBJ1-5; 9 bases fit TRBD1. This sequence was found in a female donor with multiple sclerosis, enrolled in a pregnancy study. Here the sequenced sample was peripheral blood, taken before pregnancy. The chain's CDR3 is CASSPGQGMVGNQPQHF. The CDR3 nucleotides are TGTGCCAGCAGTCCCGGACAGGGGATGGTTGGCAATCAGCCCCAGCATTTT.